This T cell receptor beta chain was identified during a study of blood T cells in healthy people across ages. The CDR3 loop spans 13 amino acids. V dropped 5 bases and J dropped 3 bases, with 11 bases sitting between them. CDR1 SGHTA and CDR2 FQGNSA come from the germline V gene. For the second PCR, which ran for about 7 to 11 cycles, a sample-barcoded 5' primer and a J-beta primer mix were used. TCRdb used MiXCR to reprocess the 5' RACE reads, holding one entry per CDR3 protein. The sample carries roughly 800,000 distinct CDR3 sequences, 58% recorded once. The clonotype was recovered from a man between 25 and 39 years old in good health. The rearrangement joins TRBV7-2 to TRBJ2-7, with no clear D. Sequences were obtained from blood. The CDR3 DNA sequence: TGTGCCAGCAGCCTAGAGGTCATCTACGAGCAGTACTTC. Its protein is CASSLEVIYEQYF.